What follows describes a single T cell receptor beta chain. Germline V gene lookup returns CDR1 ENHRY and CDR2 SYGVKD. Germline trimming cut 3 bases from V and 0 bases from J; bases unmatched to any gene: 1. The CDR3 contains 16 residues. Authors' analysis steps: Amplification with reference gene primers provided the estimates of nucleated cell counts. Some clones are missing from TCRdb's copy, which holds only in-frame ones; the method was immunoSEQ multiplex PCR. For V, J and clone size, that table is used; D and trimming come from the DNA. The sample has 62,000 or so clones; about 91% are singletons. These data originate in a study of blood T cell repertoires in COVID-19. Study at large: Acute and convalescent COVID-19 samples came from the United States, Italy and Spain. The analysed material was cDNA or gDNA that came from T cells, B-cell-depleted T cells, or PBMCs.

This clonotype was sampled from a man in his fifties with active COVID-19. The J gene is TRBJ2-1, the V gene TRBV10-3; TRBD2 matches 11 bases. The sequencing sample was made of peripheral blood. The chain's CDR3 is CAISDTSGGSYNEQFF. For the CDR3, the DNA is TGTGCCATCAGTGATACTAGCGGGGGCTCCTACAATGAGCAGTTCTTC.